The clone carrying this T cell receptor (beta chain) showed up many times. The antigen is unknown. The data derive from a study of early T cells in non-severe SARS-CoV-2 infection. Study-wide background: Chains were not paired, and sequencing was done on bulk RNA from unsorted whole blood. Study observations and caveats: VDJdb matching, biased toward anti-spike CD8 responses, missed private and CD4 specificities.

Individual cDNA molecules carried attached unique molecular identifiers. TCRdb called the 5' RACE reads again in MiXCR, with one record for every CDR3 protein. The sample includes 55,000 to 65,000 distinct CDR3 sequences, roughly a tenth of them seen just once. The V end lost 2 bases, the J end lost 0 bases, and 10 bases lay between the germline ends. From germline, CDR1 is LGHDT and CDR2 YNNKEL (reference sequence). This CDR3 is built from 15 residues. The chain uses TRBV3-1 and TRBJ2-5; possible D gene TRBD1, 6 bases. This sequence was found in an adult who was a healthcare worker with PCR-confirmed SARS-CoV-2 infection or an uninfected control (not recorded which). Source material: whole blood. This chain's CDR3 is CASSQRGQNQETQYF. The CDR3 DNA is TGTGCCAGCAGCCAACGAGGACAGAACCAAGAGACCCAGTACTTC.